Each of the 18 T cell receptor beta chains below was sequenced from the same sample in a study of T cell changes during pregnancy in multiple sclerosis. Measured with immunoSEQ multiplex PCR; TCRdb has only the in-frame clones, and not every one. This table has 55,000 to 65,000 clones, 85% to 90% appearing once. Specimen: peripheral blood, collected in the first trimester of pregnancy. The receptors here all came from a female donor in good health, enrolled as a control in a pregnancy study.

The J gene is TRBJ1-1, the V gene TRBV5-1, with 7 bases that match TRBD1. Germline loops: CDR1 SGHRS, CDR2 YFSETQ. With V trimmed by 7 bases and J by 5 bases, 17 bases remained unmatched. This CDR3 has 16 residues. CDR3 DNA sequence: TGCGCCAGCCGTCGAGGAAACGACAGGGAGAGGACTGAAGCTTTCTTT. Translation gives CASRRGNDRERTEAFF.

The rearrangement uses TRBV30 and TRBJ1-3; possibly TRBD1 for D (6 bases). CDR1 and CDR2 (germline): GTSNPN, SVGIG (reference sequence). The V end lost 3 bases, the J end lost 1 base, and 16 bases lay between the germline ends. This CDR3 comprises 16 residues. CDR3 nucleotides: TGTGCCTGGAGCAGGGAGGGGGGGCAGTCTGGAAACACCATATATTTT. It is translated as CAWSREGGQSGNTIYF.

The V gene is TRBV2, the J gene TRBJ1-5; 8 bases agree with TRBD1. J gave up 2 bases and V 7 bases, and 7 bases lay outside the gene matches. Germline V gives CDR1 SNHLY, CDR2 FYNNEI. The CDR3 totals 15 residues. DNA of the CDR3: TGTGCCAGCATTCGGGACAGGTTGGGCAATCAGCCCCAGCATTTT. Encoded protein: CASIRDRLGNQPQHF.

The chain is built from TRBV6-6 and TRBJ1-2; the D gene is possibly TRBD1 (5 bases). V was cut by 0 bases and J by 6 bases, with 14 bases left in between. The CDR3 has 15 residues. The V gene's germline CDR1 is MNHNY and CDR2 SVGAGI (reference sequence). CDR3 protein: CASSYSTGSRDGYTF. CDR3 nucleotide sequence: TGTGCCAGCAGTTACTCTACCGGGAGCAGGGATGGCTACACCTTC.

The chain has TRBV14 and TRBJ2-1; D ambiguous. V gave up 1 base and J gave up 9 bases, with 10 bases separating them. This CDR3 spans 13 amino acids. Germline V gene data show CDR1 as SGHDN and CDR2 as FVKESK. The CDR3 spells CASSQALVGEQFF. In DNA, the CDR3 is TGTGCCAGCAGCCAAGCGCTAGTGGGTGAGCAGTTCTTC.

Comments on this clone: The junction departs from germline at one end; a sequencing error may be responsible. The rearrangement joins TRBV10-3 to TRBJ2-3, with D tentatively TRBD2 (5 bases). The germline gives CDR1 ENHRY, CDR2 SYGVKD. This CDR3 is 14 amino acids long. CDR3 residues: CAISETASIDTQYF. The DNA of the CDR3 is TGTGCCATCAGTGAGACGGCTAGCATAGATACGCAGTATTTT.

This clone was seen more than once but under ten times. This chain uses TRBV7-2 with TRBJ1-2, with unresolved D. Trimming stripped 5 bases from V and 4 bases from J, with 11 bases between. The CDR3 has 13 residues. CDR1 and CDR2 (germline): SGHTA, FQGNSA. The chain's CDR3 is CASSIRTSYGYTF. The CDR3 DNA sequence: TGTGCCAGCAGCATAAGGACTAGCTATGGCTACACCTTC.

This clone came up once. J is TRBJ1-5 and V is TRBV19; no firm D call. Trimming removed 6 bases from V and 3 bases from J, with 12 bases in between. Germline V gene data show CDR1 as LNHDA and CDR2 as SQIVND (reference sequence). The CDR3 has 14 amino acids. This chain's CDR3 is CASRAGSNNQPQHF. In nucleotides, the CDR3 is TGTGCCAGTAGAGCAGGCAGCAACAATCAGCCCCAGCATTTT.

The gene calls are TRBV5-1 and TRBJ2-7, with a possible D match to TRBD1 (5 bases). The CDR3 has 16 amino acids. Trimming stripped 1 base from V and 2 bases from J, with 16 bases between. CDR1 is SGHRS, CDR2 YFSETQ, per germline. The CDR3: CASSLHEQAVTYEQYF. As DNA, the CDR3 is TGCGCCAGCAGCTTGCATGAACAGGCGGTCACCTACGAGCAGTACTTC.

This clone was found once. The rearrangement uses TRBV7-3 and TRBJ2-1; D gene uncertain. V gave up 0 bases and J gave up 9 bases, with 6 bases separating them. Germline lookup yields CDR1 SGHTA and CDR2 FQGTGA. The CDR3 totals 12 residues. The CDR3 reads CASSLTAGEQFF. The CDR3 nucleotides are TGTGCCAGCAGCTTAACTGCAGGTGAGCAGTTCTTC. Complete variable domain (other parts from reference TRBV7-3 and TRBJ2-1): GAGVSQTPSNKVTEKGKYVELRCDPISGHTALYWYRQSLGQGPEFLIYFQGTGAADDSGLPNDRFFAVRPEGSVSTLKIQRTERGDSAVYLCASSLTAGEQFFGPGTRLTVL.

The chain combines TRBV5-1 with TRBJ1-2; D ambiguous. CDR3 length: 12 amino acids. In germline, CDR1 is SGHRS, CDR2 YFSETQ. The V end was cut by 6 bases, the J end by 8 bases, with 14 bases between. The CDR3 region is CASTNEEDGYTF. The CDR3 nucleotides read TGCGCCAGCACAAACGAGGAGGACGGCTACACCTTC.

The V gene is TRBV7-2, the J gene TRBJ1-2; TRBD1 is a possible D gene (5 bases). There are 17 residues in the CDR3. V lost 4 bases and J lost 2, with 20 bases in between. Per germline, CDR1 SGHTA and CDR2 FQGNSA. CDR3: CASSSVGGLRLNYGYTF. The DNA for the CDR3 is TGTGCCAGCAGCTCAGTGGGGGGTCTCAGACTGAACTATGGCTACACCTTC.

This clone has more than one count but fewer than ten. The CDR3 DNA is TGTGCCAGCTCACTCGGGACTGATGGGAACACTGAAGCTTTCTTT. It yields the protein CASSLGTDGNTEAFF. The chain uses TRBV18 and TRBJ1-1; D is possibly TRBD1 (5 bases). The V gene's germline CDR1 is KGHSH and CDR2 LQKENI. The V end lost 4 bases, the J end lost 1 base, and 13 bases lay between the germline ends. The CDR3 runs to 15 residues.

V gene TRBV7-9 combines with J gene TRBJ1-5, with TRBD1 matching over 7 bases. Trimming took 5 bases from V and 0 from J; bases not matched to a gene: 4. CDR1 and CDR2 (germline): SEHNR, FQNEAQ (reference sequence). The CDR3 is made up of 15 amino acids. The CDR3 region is CASSLTGASNQPQHF. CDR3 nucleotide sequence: TGTGCCAGCAGCCTTACAGGGGCTAGCAATCAGCCCCAGCATTTT.

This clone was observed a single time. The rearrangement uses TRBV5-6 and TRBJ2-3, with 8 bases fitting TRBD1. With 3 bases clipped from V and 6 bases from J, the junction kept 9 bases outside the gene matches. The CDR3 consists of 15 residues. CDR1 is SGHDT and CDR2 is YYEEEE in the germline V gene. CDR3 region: CASSSLTGVGDTQYF. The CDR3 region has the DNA TGTGCCAGCAGCTCATTGACAGGGGTAGGGGATACGCAGTATTTT.

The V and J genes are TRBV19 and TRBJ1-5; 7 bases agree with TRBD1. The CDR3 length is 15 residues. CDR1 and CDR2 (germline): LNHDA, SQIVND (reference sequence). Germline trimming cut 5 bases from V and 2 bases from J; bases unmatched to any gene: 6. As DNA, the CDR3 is TGTGCCAGTAGTCAGATCGGACAGGGCAATCAGCCCCAGCATTTT. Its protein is CASSQIGQGNQPQHF.

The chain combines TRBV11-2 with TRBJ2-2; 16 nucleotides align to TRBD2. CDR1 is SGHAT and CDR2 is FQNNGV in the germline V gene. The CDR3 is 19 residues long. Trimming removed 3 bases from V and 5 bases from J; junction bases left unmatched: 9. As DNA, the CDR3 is TGTGCCAGCAGCTTGGACACGGGACTAGCGGGGGGGCCAACCGGGGAGCTGTTTTTT. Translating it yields CASSLDTGLAGGPTGELFF.

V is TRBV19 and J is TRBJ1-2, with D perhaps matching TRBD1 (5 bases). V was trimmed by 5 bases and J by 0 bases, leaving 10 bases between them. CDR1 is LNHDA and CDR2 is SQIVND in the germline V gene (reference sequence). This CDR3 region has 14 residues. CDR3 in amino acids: CASSFREANYGYTF. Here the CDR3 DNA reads TGTGCCAGTAGTTTCAGGGAAGCTAACTATGGCTACACCTTC.